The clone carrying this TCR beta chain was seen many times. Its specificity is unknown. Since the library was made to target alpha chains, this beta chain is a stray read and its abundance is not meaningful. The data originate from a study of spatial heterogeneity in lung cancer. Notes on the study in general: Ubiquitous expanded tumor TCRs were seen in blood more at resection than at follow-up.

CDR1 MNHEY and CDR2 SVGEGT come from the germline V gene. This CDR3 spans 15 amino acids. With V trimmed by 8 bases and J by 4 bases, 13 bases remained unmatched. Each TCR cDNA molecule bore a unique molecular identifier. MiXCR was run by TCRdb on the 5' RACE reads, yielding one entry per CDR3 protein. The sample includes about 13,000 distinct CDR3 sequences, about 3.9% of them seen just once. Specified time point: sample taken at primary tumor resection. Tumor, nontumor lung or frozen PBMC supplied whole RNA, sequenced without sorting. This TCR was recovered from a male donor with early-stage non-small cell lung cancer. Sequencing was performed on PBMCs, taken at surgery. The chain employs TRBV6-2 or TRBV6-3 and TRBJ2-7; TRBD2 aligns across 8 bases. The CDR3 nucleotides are TGTGCCAGCGGAGTCCGCCCCGGGACTAGATACGAGCAGTACTTC. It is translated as CASGVRPGTRYEQYF.